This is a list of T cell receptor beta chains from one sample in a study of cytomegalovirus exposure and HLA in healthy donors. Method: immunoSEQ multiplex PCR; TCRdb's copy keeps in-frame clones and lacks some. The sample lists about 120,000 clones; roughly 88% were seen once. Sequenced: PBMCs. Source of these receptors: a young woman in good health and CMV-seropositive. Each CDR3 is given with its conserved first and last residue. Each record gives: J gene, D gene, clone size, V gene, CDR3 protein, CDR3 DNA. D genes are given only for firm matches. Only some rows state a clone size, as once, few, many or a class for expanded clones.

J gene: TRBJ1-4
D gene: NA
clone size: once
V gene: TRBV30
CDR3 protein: CAWSATPTNEKLFF
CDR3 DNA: TGTGCCTGGAGTGCCACTCCAACTAATGAAAAACTGTTTTTT

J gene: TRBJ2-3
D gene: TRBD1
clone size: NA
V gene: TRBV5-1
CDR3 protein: CASSLEGAPNLDTQYF
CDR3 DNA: TGCGCCAGCAGCTTGGAGGGGGCACCTAACCTGGATACGCAGTATTTT

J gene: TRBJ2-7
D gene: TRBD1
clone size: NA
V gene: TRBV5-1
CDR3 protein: CASSAPGQGAYEQYF
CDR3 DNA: TGCGCCAGCAGCGCCCCGGGACAGGGGGCCTACGAGCAGTACTTC

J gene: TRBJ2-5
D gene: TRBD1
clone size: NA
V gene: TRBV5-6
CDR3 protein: CASTGGVLRETQYF
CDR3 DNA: TGTGCCAGTACAGGGGGCGTACTTCGGGAGACCCAGTACTTC

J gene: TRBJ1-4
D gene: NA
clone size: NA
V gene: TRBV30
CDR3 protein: CAWSEAADLAYEKLFF
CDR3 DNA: TGTGCCTGGTCGGAGGCAGCGGACCTAGCTTACGAAAAACTGTTTTTT

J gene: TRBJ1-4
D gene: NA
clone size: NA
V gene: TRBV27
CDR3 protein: CASSRAVTNEKLFF
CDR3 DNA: TGTGCCAGCAGTAGAGCCGTCACCAATGAAAAACTGTTTTTT

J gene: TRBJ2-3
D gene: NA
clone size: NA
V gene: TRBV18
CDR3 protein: CASSPSQGKTDTQYF
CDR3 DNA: TGTGCCAGCTCACCGTCACAGGGAAAAACAGATACGCAGTATTTT

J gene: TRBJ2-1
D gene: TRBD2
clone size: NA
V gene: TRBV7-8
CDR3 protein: CASSLAQRGGLQVYNEQFF
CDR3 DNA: TGTGCCAGCAGCTTAGCCCAGCGGGGGGGCCTTCAGGTCTACAATGAGCAGTTCTTC

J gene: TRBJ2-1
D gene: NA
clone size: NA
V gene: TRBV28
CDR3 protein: CASSFAGYNEQFF
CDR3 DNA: TGTGCCAGCAGTTTTGCGGGTTACAATGAGCAGTTCTTC

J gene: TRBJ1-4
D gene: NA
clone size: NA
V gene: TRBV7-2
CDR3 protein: CATSSPGEKLFF
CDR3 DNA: TGTGCCACCTCGAGCCCGGGTGAAAAACTGTTTTTT

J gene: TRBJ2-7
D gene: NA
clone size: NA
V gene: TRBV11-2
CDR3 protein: CASSHPGTPSSYEQYF
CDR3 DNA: TGTGCCAGCAGCCATCCCGGGACACCGAGCTCCTACGAGCAGTACTTC

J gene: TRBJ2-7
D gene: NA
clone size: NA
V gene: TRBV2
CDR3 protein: CASSERGGKGAYEQYF
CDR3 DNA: TGTGCCAGCAGTGAAAGGGGCGGGAAGGGAGCCTACGAGCAGTACTTC

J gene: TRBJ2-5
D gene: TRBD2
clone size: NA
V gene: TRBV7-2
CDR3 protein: CASSLGTSGVYQETQYF
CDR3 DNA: TGTGCCAGCAGCTTAGGAACTAGCGGGGTGTACCAAGAGACCCAGTACTTC

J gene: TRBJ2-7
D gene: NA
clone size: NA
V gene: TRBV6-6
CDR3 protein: CASRTPRMEWNEQYF
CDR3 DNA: TGTGCCAGCAGGACCCCCCGCATGGAGTGGAACGAGCAGTACTTC

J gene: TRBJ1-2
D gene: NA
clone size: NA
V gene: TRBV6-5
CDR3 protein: CASSLANYGYTF
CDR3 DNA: TGTGCCAGCAGTTTAGCTAACTATGGCTACACCTTC

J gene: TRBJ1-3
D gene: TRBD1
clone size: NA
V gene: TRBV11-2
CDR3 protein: CASAETTGRNTIYF
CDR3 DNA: TGTGCCAGCGCCGAAACGACAGGGAGAAACACCATATATTTT

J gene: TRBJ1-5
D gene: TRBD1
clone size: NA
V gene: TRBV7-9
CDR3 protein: CASSRGTDSNQPQHF
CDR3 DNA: TGTGCCAGCAGCCGCGGGACAGATAGCAATCAGCCCCAGCATTTT

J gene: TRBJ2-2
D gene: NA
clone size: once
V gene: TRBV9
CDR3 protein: CASSVYSGLNGELFF
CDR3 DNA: TGTGCCAGCAGCGTCTATTCAGGGTTGAACGGGGAGCTGTTTTTT

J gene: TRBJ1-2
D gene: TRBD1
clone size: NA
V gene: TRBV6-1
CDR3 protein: CASSELRTGRLIYGYTF
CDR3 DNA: TGTGCCAGCAGTGAACTCCGGACAGGCCGATTAATCTATGGCTACACCTTC

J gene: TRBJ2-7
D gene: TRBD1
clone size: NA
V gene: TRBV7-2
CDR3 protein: CASSSQGADYEQYF
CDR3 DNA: TGTGCCAGCAGCTCACAGGGGGCTGACTACGAGCAGTACTTC

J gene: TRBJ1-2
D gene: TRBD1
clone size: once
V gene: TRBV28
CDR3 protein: CASSLRTGPYGYTF
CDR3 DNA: TGTGCCAGCAGTTTACGGACAGGGCCGTATGGCTACACCTTC

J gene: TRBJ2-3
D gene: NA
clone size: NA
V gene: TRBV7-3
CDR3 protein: CASSLERDTQYF
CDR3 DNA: TGTGCCAGCAGCTTAGAGCGGGATACGCAGTATTTT

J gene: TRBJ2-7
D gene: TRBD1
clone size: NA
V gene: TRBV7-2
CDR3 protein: CASSHLEDRGKYEQYF
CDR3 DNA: TGTGCCAGCAGCCACCTGGAGGACAGGGGCAAATACGAGCAGTACTTC

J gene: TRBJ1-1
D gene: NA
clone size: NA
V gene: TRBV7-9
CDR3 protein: CASSFPGGSMNTEAFF
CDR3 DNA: TGTGCCAGCAGCTTTCCTGGAGGATCCATGAACACTGAAGCTTTCTTT

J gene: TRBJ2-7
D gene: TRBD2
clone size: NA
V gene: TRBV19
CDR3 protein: CASSIVRAGGSYEQYF
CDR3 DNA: TGTGCCAGTAGTATTGTTCGTGCGGGAGGATCCTACGAGCAGTACTTC

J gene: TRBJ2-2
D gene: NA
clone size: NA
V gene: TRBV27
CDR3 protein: CASSLFPSGELFF
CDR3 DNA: TGTGCCAGCAGTTTATTCCCGTCCGGGGAGCTGTTTTTT

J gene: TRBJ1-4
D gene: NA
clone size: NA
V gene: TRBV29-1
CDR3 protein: CSVRAGGTSEKLFF
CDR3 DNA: TGCAGCGTCCGCGCCGGGGGGACAAGTGAAAAACTGTTTTTT

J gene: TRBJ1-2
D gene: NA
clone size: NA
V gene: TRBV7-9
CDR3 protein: CASSLAGGTYGYTF
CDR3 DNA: TGTGCCAGCAGCTTAGCAGGCGGAACCTATGGCTACACCTTC

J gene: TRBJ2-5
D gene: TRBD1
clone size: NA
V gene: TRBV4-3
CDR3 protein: CASSHAVRVGTGGNGQRETQYF
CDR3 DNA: TGCGCCAGCAGCCACGCCGTCCGAGTGGGGACAGGGGGCAACGGGCAGCGGGAGACCCAGTACTTC

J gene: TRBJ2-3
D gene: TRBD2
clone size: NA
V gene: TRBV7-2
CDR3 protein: CASSFPGLAGQYF
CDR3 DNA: TGTGCCAGCAGCTTTCCGGGACTAGCGGGGCAGTATTTT

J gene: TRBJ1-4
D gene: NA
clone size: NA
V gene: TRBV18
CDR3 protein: CASSPFFQRGEKLFF
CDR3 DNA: TGTGCCAGCTCACCATTTTTCCAGAGAGGTGAAAAACTGTTTTTT

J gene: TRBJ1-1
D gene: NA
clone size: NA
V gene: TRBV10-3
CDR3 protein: CAISEAGTTEAFF
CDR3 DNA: TGTGCCATCAGTGAGGCGGGCACCACTGAAGCTTTCTTT

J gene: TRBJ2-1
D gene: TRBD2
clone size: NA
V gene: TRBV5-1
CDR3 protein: CASSLGVGREANEQFF
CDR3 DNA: TGCGCCAGCAGCTTGGGAGTAGGGCGGGAGGCAAATGAGCAGTTCTTC

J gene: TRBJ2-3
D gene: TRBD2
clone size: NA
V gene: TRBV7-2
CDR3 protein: CASSFSGGTDTQYF
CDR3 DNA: TGTGCCAGCAGCTTTAGCGGGGGCACAGATACGCAGTATTTT

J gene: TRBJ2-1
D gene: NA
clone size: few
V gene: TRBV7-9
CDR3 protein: CASSFGGTVTDNEQFF
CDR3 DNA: TGTGCCAGCAGCTTCGGAGGGACGGTTACTGACAATGAGCAGTTCTTC

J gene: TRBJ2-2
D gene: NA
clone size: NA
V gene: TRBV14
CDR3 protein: CASSPGNPNTGELFF
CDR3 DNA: TGTGCCAGCAGCCCCGGGAATCCGAACACCGGGGAGCTGTTTTTT

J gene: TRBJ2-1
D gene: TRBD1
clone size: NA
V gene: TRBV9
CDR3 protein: CASSVGQGANNEQFF
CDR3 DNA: TGTGCCAGCAGCGTAGGGCAGGGGGCTAACAATGAGCAGTTCTTC

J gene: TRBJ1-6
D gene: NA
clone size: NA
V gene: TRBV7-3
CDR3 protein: CASSYSGGNSPLHF
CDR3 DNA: TGTGCCAGCAGCTATTCGGGGGGGAATTCACCCCTCCACTTT

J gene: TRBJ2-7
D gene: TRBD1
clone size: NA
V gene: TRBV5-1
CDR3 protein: CASSRDRGHEQYF
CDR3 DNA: TGCGCCAGCAGTAGGGACAGGGGTCACGAGCAGTACTTC

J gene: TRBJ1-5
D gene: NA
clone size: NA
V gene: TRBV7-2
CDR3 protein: CASSPWESNQPQHF
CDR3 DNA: TGTGCCAGCAGCCCCTGGGAGAGCAATCAGCCCCAGCATTTT

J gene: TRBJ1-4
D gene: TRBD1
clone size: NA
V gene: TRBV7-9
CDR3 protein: CASSLVKAGGEKLFF
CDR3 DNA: TGTGCCAGCAGCTTAGTGAAGGCAGGGGGTGAAAAACTGTTTTTT

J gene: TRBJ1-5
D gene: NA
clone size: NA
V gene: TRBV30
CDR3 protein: CAWSQGNSPDQPQHF
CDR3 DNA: TGTGCCTGGAGCCAAGGTAACAGTCCCGATCAGCCCCAGCATTTT

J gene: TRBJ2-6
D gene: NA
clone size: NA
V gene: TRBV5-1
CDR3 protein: CASTPRSVAGANVLTF
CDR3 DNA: TGCGCCAGCACCCCTCGGTCGGTAGCTGGGGCCAACGTCCTGACTTTC

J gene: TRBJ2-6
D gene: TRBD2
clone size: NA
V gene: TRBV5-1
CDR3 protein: CASSLASGTGANVLTF
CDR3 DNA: TGCGCCAGCAGCTTGGCTAGCGGGACTGGGGCCAACGTCCTGACTTTC

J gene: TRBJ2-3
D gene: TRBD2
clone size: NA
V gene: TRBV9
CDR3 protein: CASSQSEGLAVNTQYF
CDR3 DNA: TGTGCCAGCAGCCAATCCGAGGGACTAGCGGTTAATACGCAGTATTTT

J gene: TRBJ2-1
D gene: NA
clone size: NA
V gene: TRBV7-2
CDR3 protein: CASSLYRMKNNEQFF
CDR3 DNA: TGTGCCAGCAGCTTATACAGGATGAAGAACAATGAGCAGTTCTTC

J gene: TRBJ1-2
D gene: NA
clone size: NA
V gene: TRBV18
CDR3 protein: CASSPRQGNNYGYTF
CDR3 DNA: TGTGCCAGCTCACCAAGGCAGGGGAACAACTATGGCTACACCTTC

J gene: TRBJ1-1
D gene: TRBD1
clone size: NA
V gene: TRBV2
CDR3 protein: CASRTATGGDMNTEAFF
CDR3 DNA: TGTGCCAGCAGGACAGCGACAGGGGGTGACATGAACACTGAAGCTTTCTTT